A single sample gave rise to the 14 T cell receptor beta chains below, sequenced in a study of cytomegalovirus exposure and HLA in healthy donors. Libraries were prepared by immunoSEQ multiplex PCR; TCRdb keeps only in-frame clonotypes and omits some of them. Here the sample spans approximately 98,000 clones, around 82% being singletons. Sequencing was performed on PBMCs. Every receptor here comes from a woman younger than 30 in good health and CMV-seronegative.

The chain employs TRBV5-1 and TRBJ1-2; 8 bases fit TRBD1. This CDR3 is 15 amino acids long. CDR1 SGHRS and CDR2 YFSETQ come from the germline V gene. The V segment lost 4 bases and the J segment 3 bases; nucleotides outside the gene matches: 8. CDR3 sequence (DNA): TGCGCCAGCAGCCCTTCGACAGGGGAAGACTATGGCTACACCTTC. This translates into CASSPSTGEDYGYTF.

The genes are TRBV27 and TRBJ2-5; 8 nucleotides agree with TRBD1. The J segment lost 3 bases and the V segment lost 3 bases, leaving 15 bases of the junction unmatched. This CDR3 has 18 residues. Germline V gives CDR1 MNHEY, CDR2 SMNVEV (reference sequence). The CDR3 DNA reads as TGTGCCAGCAGTTTGGTGCAGGGGGCGCGCAGGGACGAAGAGACCCAGTACTTC. The encoded protein is CASSLVQGARRDEETQYF.

The rearrangement joins TRBV9 to TRBJ2-7; the D gene is possibly TRBD1 (5 bases). This CDR3 is built from 13 residues. The germline V gene has CDR1 SGDLS and CDR2 YYNGEE. Trimming took 2 bases from V and 4 from J, leaving 10 bases between them. CDR3 DNA sequence: TGTGCCAGCAGCGTCGACAGCCGGTACGAGCAGTACTTC. Its translation is CASSVDSRYEQYF.

The V call is TRBV19, the J call TRBJ2-1; D possibly corresponds to TRBD1 (6 bases). Trimming removed 4 bases from V and 9 bases from J, with 16 bases in between. The CDR3 is 14 residues long. Germline assignment: CDR1 LNHDA and CDR2 SQIVND (reference sequence). CDR3 coding DNA: TGTGCCAGTAGTAAAATTGATAGGGGGAGTGAGCAGTTCTTC. Amino acids: CASSKIDRGSEQFF.

V usage is TRBV6-5 and J usage is TRBJ1-6; 10 bases are a match to TRBD1. Germline V CDR1 and CDR2: MNHEY, SVGAGI. This CDR3 is built from 15 residues. Trimming at V came to 2 bases and at J to 5 bases, leaving 0 bases not matched to a gene. The CDR3 sequence is CASSYGTGDNSPLHF. In DNA, the CDR3 is TGTGCCAGCAGTTACGGGACAGGGGATAATTCACCCCTCCACTTT.

This chain connects TRBV9 to TRBJ1-6; perhaps TRBD1 as D (5 bases). Germline values: CDR1 SGDLS, CDR2 YYNGEE. Trimming took off 3 bases at V and 0 bases at J, with 7 bases between the two ends. The CDR3 extends over 15 amino acids. CDR3 nucleotides: TGTGCCAGCAGCGCGGACAACTCCTATAATTCACCCCTCCACTTT. It specifies CASSADNSYNSPLHF.

This clone came up a few times. V usage is TRBV25-1 and J usage is TRBJ2-3; 8 bases align to TRBD1. Germline CDR1 is MGHDK and CDR2 is SYGVNS. J lost 3 bases, V lost 10 bases, and 12 bases had no gene match. CDR3 size: 15 residues. Here the CDR3 DNA reads TGTGCCACGCAAACCCCAGGGGGCGCGACAGATACGCAGTATTTT. Amino acids: CATQTPGGATDTQYF.

The chain has TRBV28 and TRBJ2-1, with TRBD2 identical over 14 bases. Germline V gives CDR1 MDHEN, CDR2 SYDVKM. The CDR3 is 15 residues long. Trimming cost V 3 bases and J 12 bases; bases outside gene matches: 7. The CDR3 DNA is TGTGCCAGCAGTTTTCAGACTAGCGGGGGGGTCGCGCAGTTCTTC. Translation gives CASSFQTSGGVAQFF.

This clone turned up a few times. This rearrangement joins TRBV10-3 to TRBJ1-1; D is ambiguous. This CDR3 contains 13 residues. Germline loops: CDR1 ENHRY, CDR2 SYGVKD. Trimming removed 6 bases at V and 1 base at J, with 9 bases between. CDR3 in amino acids: CAISPSGNTEAFF. The CDR3 DNA reads TGTGCCATCAGCCCCTCGGGGAACACTGAAGCTTTCTTT.

The chain couples TRBV27 to TRBJ1-1, with D uncertain. V dropped 4 bases and J dropped 5 bases, with 17 bases sitting between them. Germline CDR1 reads MNHEY; CDR2 reads SMNVEV (reference sequence). This CDR3 is built from 15 residues. The CDR3 DNA sequence: TGTGCCAGCAGTTGGAGCGCTTTCGTATCGACTGAAGCTTTCTTT. Translation gives CASSWSAFVSTEAFF.

This chain uses TRBV5-1 with TRBJ2-1, with D maybe TRBD1 (5 bases). Trimming shortened V by 1 base and J by 7 bases, and 15 bases separated the two germline ends. Germline V gene sequence: CDR1 SGHRS, CDR2 YFSETQ. This CDR3 contains 15 residues. CDR3 amino acids: CASSLQGMEWNEQFF. In DNA form, the CDR3 reads TGCGCCAGCAGCTTGCAGGGTATGGAGTGGAATGAGCAGTTCTTC.

The chain joins TRBV2 to TRBJ2-7; 11 nucleotides agree with TRBD2. Germline loops: CDR1 SNHLY, CDR2 FYNNEI. CDR3 length: 15 amino acids. Trimming at V came to 3 bases and at J to 2 bases, leaving 3 bases not matched to a gene. The CDR3 sequence: CASSDLAGGPYEQYF. In DNA form, the CDR3 reads TGTGCCAGCAGTGATCTAGCGGGGGGCCCCTACGAGCAGTACTTC.

The gene calls are TRBV7-2 and TRBJ2-7; weak D call: TRBD2 (7 bases). In germline, CDR1 is SGHTA, CDR2 FQGNSA. The CDR3 spans 17 residues. V lost 5 bases, J lost 2 bases, and 22 bases lay in between. The CDR3 spells CASSDPPGAGDTYEQYF. In nucleotides, the CDR3 is TGTGCCAGCAGCGATCCTCCAGGTGCGGGGGACACCTACGAGCAGTACTTC.

The chain employs TRBV25-1 and TRBJ2-5; D remains unclear. CDR3 size: 13 residues. Per germline, CDR1 MGHDK and CDR2 SYGVNS. Trimming took off 4 bases at V and 7 bases at J, with 13 bases between the two ends. Here the CDR3 reads CASSGRSTGTQYF. The CDR3 coding sequence is TGTGCCAGCAGTGGCCGAAGTACGGGGACCCAGTACTTC.